Presented here are 5 T cell receptor beta chains from one specimen sequenced in a study of blood T cells in healthy people across ages. For the second PCR, which ran for roughly 7 to 11 cycles, a sample-barcoded 5' primer and a J-beta primer mix were used. TCRdb reprocessed the 5' RACE reads via MiXCR and lists one record per CDR3 protein. Among 1.4 million to 1.5 million distinct CDR3 sequences listed, around 42% were seen once. Source material: blood. The source is a woman between 18 and 29 years old in good health.

This clonotype was seen more than once but under ten times. The genes are TRBV29-1 and TRBJ1-4; the D is unclear. Germline V CDR1 and CDR2: SQVTM, ANQGSEA. The CDR3 has 14 amino acids. Trimming took 0 bases from V and 8 from J, leaving 13 bases between them. CDR3 sequence (DNA): TGCAGCGTTGAAGATCTTGAGGAAGGAGAAAAACTGTTTTTT. Translated, it gives CSVEDLEEGEKLFF.

The J gene is TRBJ2-5, the V gene TRBV7-9; TRBD2 agrees at 7 bases. This CDR3 comprises 16 residues. Germline CDR1 and CDR2: SEHNR and FQNEAQ (reference sequence). The J segment lost 1 base and the V segment lost 5 bases, leaving 10 bases of the junction unmatched. Here the CDR3 reads CASSPPGLTTQETQYF. Here the CDR3 DNA reads TGTGCCAGCAGCCCGCCGGGACTAACTACCCAAGAGACCCAGTACTTC.

In its sample, this clonotype was seen a few times. This chain uses TRBV21-1 with TRBJ2-1; the D call in the table, TRBD1, was not verified against the DNA. TRBV21-1 is a documented pseudogene. CDR3 length: 16 residues. CDR3 bases: TGTGCCAGCGCCTACCGACAGGGACCCTGGTTTAATGAGCAGTTCTTC. Protein: CASAYRQGPWFNEQFF.

V gene TRBV7-2 combines with J gene TRBJ2-3; 8 bases line up with TRBD2. There are 15 residues in the CDR3. Trimming at V came to 5 bases and at J to 1 base, leaving 5 bases not matched to a gene. Per the germline V gene, CDR1 is SGHTA and CDR2 is FQGNSA. The DNA of the CDR3 is TGTGCCAGCAGCCTCCACGGGAGGGGCACAGATACGCAGTATTTT. Translation: CASSLHGRGTDTQYF.

The chain is built from TRBV28 and TRBJ1-5; D unclear. CDR1 is MDHEN and CDR2 is SYDVKM in the germline V gene. The CDR3 covers 17 residues. Trimming removed 4 bases from V and 0 bases from J, with 16 bases in between. The CDR3: CASSSNRRGYSNQPQHF. The CDR3 nucleotides are TGTGCCAGCAGTTCTAATCGACGGGGATATAGCAATCAGCCCCAGCATTTT.